The rows below give T cell receptor beta chains drawn from one sample of a study of shared clonotypes between healthy human individuals. TCRdb's copy holds only in-frame clones and misses some; the assay was immunoSEQ multiplex PCR. This table has about 1.5 million clones, approximately 97% appearing once. What was sequenced was naive CD4+ T cells sorted from blood. All receptors come from a man aged 25-40 years in good health. Both conserved end residues are part of each CDR3. D genes are given only for firm matches. Some rows mark clone size as missing; the rest say once, few, many or name a class of expanded clone.

d_call j_call v_call clone_size cdr3_nt cdr3_aa
- TRBJ2-5 TRBV30 - TGTGCCTGGAGTGTCGGTCTAGCCCCCGGAGAGACCCAGTACTTC CAWSVGLAPGETQYF
- TRBJ2-1 TRBV28 - TGTGCCAGCAGTTTATCGATCGACCATAGACGGTTCTTC CASSLSIDHRRFF
TRBD2 TRBJ2-1 TRBV27 - TGTGCCAGCAGCGACGGGACTAGCGGGAGAAATGAGCAGTTCTTC CASSDGTSGRNEQFF
- TRBJ2-7 TRBV28 - TGTGCCAGCAGTTTCAATTACGAGCAGTACTTC CASSFNYEQYF
TRBD1 TRBJ1-5 TRBV5-8 - TGTGCCAGCAGCTTGCGGTCTTTCGGAGACAGGGCTAGCAATCAGCCCCAGCATTTT CASSLRSFGDRASNQPQHF
- TRBJ2-4 TRBV7-9 - TGTGGTCCAGGGGAAGCCAAAAACATTCAGTACTTC CGPGEAKNIQYF
- TRBJ2-1 TRBV2 - TGTGCCAGCAGTGAATTTGCAGGGGGAGGTGAGCAGTTCTTC CASSEFAGGGEQFF
TRBD1 TRBJ1-2 TRBV10-1 once TGCGCCAGCAGACCTCCCCGGGACAGAGGAGGCGGCTACACCTTC CASRPPRDRGGGYTF
- TRBJ2-6 TRBV18 - TGTGCCAGCTCACCACTCCCCGCGGGGACATTCGGCTCTGGGGCCAACGTCCTGACTTTC CASSPLPAGTFGSGANVLTF
- TRBJ2-3 TRBV11-2 - TGTGCCAGCAGCGCCTCTTGGACTAGCACAGATACGCAGTATTTT CASSASWTSTDTQYF
TRBD2 TRBJ2-1 TRBV28 - TGTGCCAGCAGTTCAACCGGAATAGCGGGAGGGAGACTGTACAATGAGCAGTTCTTC CASSSTGIAGGRLYNEQFF
- TRBJ2-2 TRBV5-1 - TGCGCCAGCAGCTCCAAGTCCCGGTTGCAGGGGCCCACCGGGGAGCTGTTTTTT CASSSKSRLQGPTGELFF
TRBD1 TRBJ2-4 TRBV28 once TGTGCCAGCAGACCTGGGACAGGGGGCGTTCGGAACATTCAGTACTTC CASRPGTGGVRNIQYF
- TRBJ1-3 TRBV27 - TGTGCCAGCATCGACTCTGGAAACACCATATATTTT CASIDSGNTIYF
- TRBJ2-1 TRBV18 once TGTGCCAGCTCACCACTCCCGGGCCCCTCCTACAATGAGCAGTTCTTC CASSPLPGPSYNEQFF